This is a list of T cell receptor beta chains from one sample in a study of shared clonotypes between healthy human individuals. Here immunoSEQ multiplex PCR was the method, and the copy in TCRdb shows in-frame clones only, minus some. The data contain some 2,500,000 clones, roughly 93% of them singletons. Sequenced input: naive CD4+ T cells from PBMCs. These receptors all stem from a man between 18 and 29 years old in good health. Some clones in this sample may be carry-over from other donors' samples. Both conserved end residues are part of each CDR3. The order of the fields is D gene, J gene, V gene, clone size, CDR3 DNA, CDR3 protein. A D gene is named only where the DNA matches it firmly. Not all rows give a size; the values are once, few, many and, for expanded clones, a class.

TRBD1,TRBJ1-2,TRBV5-1,few,TGCGCCAGCAGCTTGTTCCGGGACAGGTCGGATGGCTACACCTTC,CASSLFRDRSDGYTF
NA,TRBJ2-7,TRBV14,NA,TGTGCCAGCAGCCAAGGGGAGAGGCAGGGTGCCTACGAGCAGTACTTC,CASSQGERQGAYEQYF
NA,TRBJ1-6,TRBV28,NA,TGTGCCAGCAATCTCAGGAATTCACCCCTCCACTTT,CASNLRNSPLHF
TRBD1,TRBJ2-4,TRBV10-3,NA,TGTGCCACCGAGGGTTCAGGGGGCGACCGAGCCAAAAACATTCAGTACTTC,CATEGSGGDRAKNIQYF
NA,TRBJ2-2,TRBV14,NA,TGTGCCAGCAGCCAAGTCGGGGGCACCGGGGAGCTGTTTTTT,CASSQVGGTGELFF
TRBD1,TRBJ2-7,TRBV10-1,NA,TGCGCCAGCAACGGGACAGGGGACCACGAGCAGTACTTC,CASNGTGDHEQYF
NA,TRBJ1-2,TRBV20-1,once,TGCAGTGCCATAGACAGCTATGGCTACACCTTC,CSAIDSYGYTF
NA,TRBJ1-1,TRBV28,NA,TGTGCCAGCAGTTTAGGGATACTGAACACTGAAGCTTTCTTT,CASSLGILNTEAFF
TRBD2,TRBJ2-3,TRBV12-5,NA,TGTGCTAGTGGTTTGCGACTAGCGAAAGGCACAGATACGCAGTATTTT,CASGLRLAKGTDTQYF
NA,TRBJ1-3,TRBV6-1,NA,TGTGCCAGCAGTGAAGTATCCCTGGAGCGGGGGGGAAACACCATATATTTT,CASSEVSLERGGNTIYF
TRBD1,TRBJ2-7,TRBV6-5,NA,TGTGCCAGCAGGGAACCCGGGACAGGGACCTACGAGCAGTACTTC,CASREPGTGTYEQYF
NA,TRBJ1-1,TRBV27,NA,TGTGCCAGCAGTTTAGCAGGCGAGCAGCCGAACACTGAAGCTTTCTTT,CASSLAGEQPNTEAFF
TRBD1,TRBJ1-2,TRBV7-2,NA,TGTGCCAGCAGCCCGAGCAGGGGGGCGAACTATGGCTACACCTTC,CASSPSRGANYGYTF
NA,TRBJ2-7,TRBV27,NA,TGTGCCAGCAGTTCGAAGATGGAGCAGTACTTC,CASSSKMEQYF
NA,TRBJ1-1,TRBV6-6,NA,TGTGCCAGCAGTTACCGAGGATCGAACACTGAAGCTTTCTTT,CASSYRGSNTEAFF
TRBD1,TRBJ1-5,TRBV7-2,NA,TGTGCCAGCAGCTTAGAACAGGGGCAGTACCAGCCCCAGCATTTT,CASSLEQGQYQPQHF
TRBD1,TRBJ1-5,TRBV6-5,NA,TGTGCCAGCAGTTACAGACAGGGGGCACAGCCCCAGCATTTT,CASSYRQGAQPQHF
NA,TRBJ1-1,TRBV6-6,NA,TGTGCCAGCAGTGGTTACTCTACTGGGGGCACTGAAGCTTTCTTT,CASSGYSTGGTEAFF
NA,TRBJ2-7,TRBV6-5,NA,TGTGCCAGCAGGACCAGGGTTCCCTACGAGCAGTACTTC,CASRTRVPYEQYF
TRBD2,TRBJ2-3,TRBV5-1,NA,TGCGCCAGCAGCTTGGGGTTTAGCGGGAGGGCCCCCGCCCGCACAGATACGCAGTATTTT,CASSLGFSGRAPARTDTQYF
TRBD2,TRBJ2-7,TRBV5-1,NA,TGCGCCAGCAGCTCGGGACTAGCGGGACCTTACGAGCAGTACTTC,CASSSGLAGPYEQYF
TRBD2,TRBJ2-1,TRBV29-1,once,TGCAGCGTTGAATACCCCGGGGGGGCCTCCTACAATGAGCAGTTCTTC,CSVEYPGGASYNEQFF
NA,TRBJ1-4,TRBV19,NA,TGTGCCAGTAGTAGCCGAACGGGACGGGCTAATGAAAAACTGTTTTTT,CASSSRTGRANEKLFF
NA,TRBJ2-7,TRBV5-4,NA,TGTGCCAGCAGCTTGGGAGCTAGCGACCCGATCTACGAGCAGTACTTC,CASSLGASDPIYEQYF
TRBD2,TRBJ2-1,TRBV28,NA,TGTGCCAGCAGGACTAGCGGGGTCTACAATGAGCAGTTCTTC,CASRTSGVYNEQFF
NA,TRBJ2-7,TRBV21-1,once,TGTGCCAAAGGGGGGGCAGGGGCCTACGAGCAGTACTTC,CAKGGAGAYEQYF
NA,TRBJ1-3,TRBV19,NA,TGTGCCACGGGTGGAAACACCATATATTTT,CATGGNTIYF
NA,TRBJ1-3,TRBV6-5,NA,TGTGCCAGCAGCCGGGACTCGAGCTCTGGAAACACCATATATTTT,CASSRDSSSGNTIYF
NA,TRBJ2-2,TRBV5-1,NA,TGCGCCAGCAGCTTGGTTCGAAACACCGGGGAGCTGTTTTTT,CASSLVRNTGELFF
TRBD1,TRBJ1-5,TRBV29-1,NA,TGCAGCGTCGGACAGGGGGCAGATCAGCCCCAGCATTTT,CSVGQGADQPQHF
NA,TRBJ2-5,TRBV6-5,NA,TGTGCCAGCAGTTACCAGGATGGAGAGACCCAGTACTTC,CASSYQDGETQYF
TRBD1,TRBJ2-1,TRBV28,NA,TGTGCCAGCAGTACCGGGACAGGATACAATGAGCAGTTCTTC,CASSTGTGYNEQFF
NA,TRBJ1-6,TRBV13,NA,TGTGCCAGCAGCTTGGCAGGGATAACAATTTCACCCCTCCACTTT,CASSLAGITISPLHF
NA,TRBJ2-3,TRBV7-2,NA,TGTGCCAGCAGCTTAGAGGGTTACACAGATACGCAGTATTTT,CASSLEGYTDTQYF
TRBD2,TRBJ2-2,TRBV19,NA,TGTGCCAGTAAGCGGTTAGCGGGAGACACCGGGGAGCTGTTTTTT,CASKRLAGDTGELFF
TRBD2,TRBJ2-7,TRBV6-5,once,TGTGCCAGCAGCCGAGGACTAGCGGGAGTCTACGAGCAGTACTTC,CASSRGLAGVYEQYF
NA,TRBJ1-3,TRBV9,NA,TGTGCCAGCAGCGTAGCGGTGGGAGCATTTGACACCATATATTTT,CASSVAVGAFDTIYF
NA,TRBJ1-5,TRBV10-3,NA,TGTGCCATCAGTGATTCTGCTAGGGATCAGCCCCAGCATTTT,CAISDSARDQPQHF
NA,TRBJ1-4,TRBV6-5,NA,TGTGCCAGCAGTTACTCTGGTTGGGAAAAACTGTTTTTT,CASSYSGWEKLFF
NA,TRBJ2-7,TRBV4-1,once,TGCGCCAGCAGCCAAGATTTGCGGGGGCCCTACGAGCAGTACTTC,CASSQDLRGPYEQYF
NA,TRBJ2-5,TRBV29-1,NA,TGCAGCGCAACCGAGGCGAGGGAGACCCAGTACTTC,CSATEARETQYF
TRBD2,TRBJ2-3,TRBV5-1,NA,TGCGCCAGCAGCCACGGGACTAGCGGGAGCACAGATACGCAGTATTTT,CASSHGTSGSTDTQYF
NA,TRBJ1-5,TRBV4-2,NA,TGTGCCAGCAGCCAAGCTGGACAGAACAATCAGCCCCAGCATTTT,CASSQAGQNNQPQHF
TRBD1,TRBJ1-1,TRBV10-3,NA,TGTGCCATCAGTTCACACAGGGGGCGGGATAACACTGAAGCTTTCTTT,CAISSHRGRDNTEAFF
NA,TRBJ2-7,TRBV6-1,NA,TGTGCCAGCAGTGAAAGGATCCGGCAGTACTTC,CASSERIRQYF
NA,TRBJ2-3,TRBV18,NA,TGTGCCAGCTCAGACCGGGACCAAGATACGCAGTATTTT,CASSDRDQDTQYF
NA,TRBJ1-1,TRBV27,NA,TGTGCCAGCAGGACCGGGCCCCCTCACGGCACTGAAGCTTTCTTT,CASRTGPPHGTEAFF
TRBD2,TRBJ2-1,TRBV5-1,NA,TGCGCCAGCAGCTTTAGTTGGGAGCGGGAGGCCCATGAGCAGTTCTTC,CASSFSWEREAHEQFF
NA,TRBJ2-4,TRBV30,once,TGTGCCTGGAGTGTAACCATCGGGAACATTCAGTACTTC,CAWSVTIGNIQYF
TRBD1,TRBJ2-1,TRBV5-1,NA,TGCGCCAGCAGCTTGGGACAGGGCCATGAGCAGTTCTTC,CASSLGQGHEQFF
TRBD2,TRBJ2-7,TRBV28,NA,TGTGCCAGCGGGTCCCCGACTAGCGACAACTACGAGCAGTACTTC,CASGSPTSDNYEQYF
NA,TRBJ2-5,TRBV7-3,NA,TGTGCCAGCAGCAGGACCGTAGAAGAGACCCAGTACTTC,CASSRTVEETQYF
NA,TRBJ1-1,TRBV5-1,NA,TGCGCCAGCAGCTTGGTAGCCTTGAACACTGAAGCTTTCTTT,CASSLVALNTEAFF
NA,TRBJ1-1,TRBV11-2,once,TGTGCCAGCAGCTTAGATACAAGGATTAACACTGAAGCTTTCTTT,CASSLDTRINTEAFF
TRBD2,TRBJ2-3,TRBV29-1,NA,TGCAGCGTCGAACCTAAGACTAGCGGCTCCCCTAGCACAGATACGCAGTATTTT,CSVEPKTSGSPSTDTQYF
NA,TRBJ2-7,TRBV6-5,NA,TGTGCCAGCAGTTACTCGGAAGCAGGTTCCTACGAGCAGTACTTC,CASSYSEAGSYEQYF